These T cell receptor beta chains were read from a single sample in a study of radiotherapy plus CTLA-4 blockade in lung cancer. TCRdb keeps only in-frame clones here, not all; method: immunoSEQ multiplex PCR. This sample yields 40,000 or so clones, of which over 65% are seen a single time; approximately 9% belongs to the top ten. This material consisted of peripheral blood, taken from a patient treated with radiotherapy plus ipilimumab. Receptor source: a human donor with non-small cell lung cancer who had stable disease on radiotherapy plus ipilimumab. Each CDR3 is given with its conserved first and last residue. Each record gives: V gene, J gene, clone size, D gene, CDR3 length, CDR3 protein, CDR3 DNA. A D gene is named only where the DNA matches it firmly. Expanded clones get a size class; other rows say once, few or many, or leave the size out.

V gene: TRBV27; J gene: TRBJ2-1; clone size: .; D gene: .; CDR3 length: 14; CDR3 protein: CASSLALGNNEQFF; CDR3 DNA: TGTGCCAGCAGTTTGGCTCTCGGAAACAATGAGCAGTTCTTC
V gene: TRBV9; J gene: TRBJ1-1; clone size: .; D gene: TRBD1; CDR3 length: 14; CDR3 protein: CASSAGQGGTEAFF; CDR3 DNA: TGTGCCAGCAGCGCCGGACAGGGGGGCACTGAAGCTTTCTTT
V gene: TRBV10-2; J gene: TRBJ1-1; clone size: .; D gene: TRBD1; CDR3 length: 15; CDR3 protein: CASSEGQGASTEAFF; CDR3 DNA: TGCGCCAGCAGTGAGGGACAGGGGGCCAGCACTGAAGCTTTCTTT
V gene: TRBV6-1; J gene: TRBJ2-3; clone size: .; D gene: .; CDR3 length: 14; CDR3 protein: CASSLDFSTDTQYF; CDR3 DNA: TGTGCCAGCAGTCTGGACTTCAGCACAGATACGCAGTATTTT
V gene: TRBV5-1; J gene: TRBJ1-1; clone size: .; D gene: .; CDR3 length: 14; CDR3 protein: CASSLGPSNTEAFF; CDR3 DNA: TGCGCCAGCAGCCTGGGACCGTCGAACACTGAAGCTTTCTTT
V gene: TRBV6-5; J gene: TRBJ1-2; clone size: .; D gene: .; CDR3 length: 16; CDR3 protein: CASSYTQTELGYGYTF; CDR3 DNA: TGTGCCAGCAGTTACACCCAAACCGAACTGGGCTATGGCTACACCTTC
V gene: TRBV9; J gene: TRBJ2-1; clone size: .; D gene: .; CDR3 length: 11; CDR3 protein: CARTGDNEQFF; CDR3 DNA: TGTGCAAGAACTGGGGACAATGAGCAGTTCTTC
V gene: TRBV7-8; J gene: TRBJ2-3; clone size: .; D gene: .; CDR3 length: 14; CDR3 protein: CASSLVRESDTQYF; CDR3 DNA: TGTGCCAGCAGCTTGGTCAGGGAGTCAGATACGCAGTATTTT
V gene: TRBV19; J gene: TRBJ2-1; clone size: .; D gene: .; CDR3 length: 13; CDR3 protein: CASSSGTGNEQFF; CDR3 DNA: TGTGCCAGTAGCTCCGGGACCGGAAATGAGCAGTTCTTC
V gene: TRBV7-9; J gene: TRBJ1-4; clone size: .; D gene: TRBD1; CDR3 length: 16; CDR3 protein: CASSLARRQGDEKLFF; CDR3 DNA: TGTGCCAGCAGCTTAGCGCGGCGTCAGGGGGACGAAAAACTGTTTTTT
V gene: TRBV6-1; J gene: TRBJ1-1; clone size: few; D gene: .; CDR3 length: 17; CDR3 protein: CASSERESFMSNTEAFF; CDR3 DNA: TGTGCCAGCAGTGAACGGGAGAGCTTTATGTCGAACACTGAAGCTTTCTTT
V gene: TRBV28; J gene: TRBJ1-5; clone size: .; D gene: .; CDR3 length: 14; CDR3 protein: CASSLSGKGQPQHF; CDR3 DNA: TGTGCCAGCAGTTTATCAGGGAAAGGACAGCCCCAGCATTTT
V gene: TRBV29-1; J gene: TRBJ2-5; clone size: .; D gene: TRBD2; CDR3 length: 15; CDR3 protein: CSSGGGGVFTETQYF; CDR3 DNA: TGCAGCTCCGGCGGGGGGGGAGTATTTACAGAGACCCAGTACTTC
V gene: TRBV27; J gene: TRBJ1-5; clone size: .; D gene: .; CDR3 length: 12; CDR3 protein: CASSDRNQPQHF; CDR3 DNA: TGTGCCAGCAGCGACCGAAATCAGCCCCAGCATTTT
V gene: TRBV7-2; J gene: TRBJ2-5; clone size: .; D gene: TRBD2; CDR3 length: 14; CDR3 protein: CASSLASAAGAQYF; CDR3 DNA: TGTGCCAGCAGCTTAGCGTCCGCGGCGGGGGCCCAGTACTTC
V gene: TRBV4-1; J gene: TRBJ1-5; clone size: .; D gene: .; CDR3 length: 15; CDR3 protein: CASSHPGTHYQPQHF; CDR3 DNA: TGCGCCAGCAGCCACCCCGGGACGCATTATCAGCCCCAGCATTTT
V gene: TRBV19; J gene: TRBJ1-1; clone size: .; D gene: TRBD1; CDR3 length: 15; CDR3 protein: CATSGPTGRPTEAFF; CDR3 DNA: TGTGCCACCTCGGGTCCGACAGGGAGGCCCACTGAAGCTTTCTTT
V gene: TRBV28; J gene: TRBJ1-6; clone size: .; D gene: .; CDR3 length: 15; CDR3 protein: CASSFRRKVNSPLHF; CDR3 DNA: TGTGCCAGCAGTTTTCGGCGGAAGGTTAATTCACCCCTCCACTTT
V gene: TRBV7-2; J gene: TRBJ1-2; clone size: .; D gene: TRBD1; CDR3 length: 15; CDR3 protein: CASSLAPGQAPHYTF; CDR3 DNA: TGTGCCAGCAGCTTAGCCCCAGGACAGGCCCCACACTACACCTTC
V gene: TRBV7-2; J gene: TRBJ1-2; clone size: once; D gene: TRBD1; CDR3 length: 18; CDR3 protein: CASSLVISQGATNYGYTF; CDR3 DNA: TGTGCCAGCAGCTTAGTTATTTCACAGGGGGCCACTAACTATGGCTACACCTTC
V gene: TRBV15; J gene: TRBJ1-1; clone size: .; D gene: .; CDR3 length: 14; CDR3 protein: CATSRGEANTEAFF; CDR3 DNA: TGTGCCACCAGCAGAGGGGAGGCGAACACTGAAGCTTTCTTT
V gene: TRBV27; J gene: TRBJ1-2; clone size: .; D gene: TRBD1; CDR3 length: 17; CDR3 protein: CASSFLLQGGLYYGYTF; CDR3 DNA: TGTGCCAGCAGTTTCCTCCTACAGGGGGGTCTGTACTATGGCTACACCTTC
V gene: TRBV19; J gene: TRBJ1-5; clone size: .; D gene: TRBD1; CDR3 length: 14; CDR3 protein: CASSEDRGAQPQHF; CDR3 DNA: TGTGCCAGTAGCGAAGACAGGGGCGCTCAGCCCCAGCATTTT
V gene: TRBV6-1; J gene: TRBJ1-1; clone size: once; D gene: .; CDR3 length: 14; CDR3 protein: CASTGGLMNTEAFF; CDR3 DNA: TGTGCCAGCACGGGGGGGCTGATGAACACTGAAGCTTTCTTT
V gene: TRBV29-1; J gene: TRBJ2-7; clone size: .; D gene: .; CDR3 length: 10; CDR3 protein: CSVVQHEQYF; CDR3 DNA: TGCAGCGTTGTCCAGCACGAGCAGTACTTC
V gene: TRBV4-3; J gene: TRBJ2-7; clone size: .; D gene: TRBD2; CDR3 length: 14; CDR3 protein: CASSQGGRDYEQYF; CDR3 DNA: TGCGCCAGCAGCCAAGGAGGGAGGGACTACGAGCAGTACTTC
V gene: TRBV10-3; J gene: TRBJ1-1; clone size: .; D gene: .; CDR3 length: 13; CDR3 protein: CAISEGVGTEAFF; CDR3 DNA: TGTGCCATCAGTGAGGGGGTCGGCACTGAAGCTTTCTTT
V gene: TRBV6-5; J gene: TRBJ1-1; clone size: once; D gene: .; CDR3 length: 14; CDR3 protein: CASSYGQRNTEAFF; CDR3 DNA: TGTGCCAGCAGTTACGGACAGAGGAACACTGAAGCTTTCTTT
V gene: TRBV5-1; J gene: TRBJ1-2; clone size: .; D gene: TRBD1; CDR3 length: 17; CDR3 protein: CASSLDGTGGSLYGYTF; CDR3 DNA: TGCGCCAGCAGCCTCGACGGGACAGGGGGCAGTCTCTATGGCTACACCTTC
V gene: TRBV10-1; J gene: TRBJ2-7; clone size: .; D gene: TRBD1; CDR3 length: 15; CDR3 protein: CASSGGQGAESEQYF; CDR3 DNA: TGCGCCAGCAGTGGGGGACAGGGGGCCGAATCAGAGCAGTACTTC
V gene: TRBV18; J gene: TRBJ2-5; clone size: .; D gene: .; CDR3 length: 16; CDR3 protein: CASSPRVWTPQETQYF; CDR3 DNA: TGTGCCAGCTCACCACGGGTCTGGACACCTCAAGAGACCCAGTACTTC